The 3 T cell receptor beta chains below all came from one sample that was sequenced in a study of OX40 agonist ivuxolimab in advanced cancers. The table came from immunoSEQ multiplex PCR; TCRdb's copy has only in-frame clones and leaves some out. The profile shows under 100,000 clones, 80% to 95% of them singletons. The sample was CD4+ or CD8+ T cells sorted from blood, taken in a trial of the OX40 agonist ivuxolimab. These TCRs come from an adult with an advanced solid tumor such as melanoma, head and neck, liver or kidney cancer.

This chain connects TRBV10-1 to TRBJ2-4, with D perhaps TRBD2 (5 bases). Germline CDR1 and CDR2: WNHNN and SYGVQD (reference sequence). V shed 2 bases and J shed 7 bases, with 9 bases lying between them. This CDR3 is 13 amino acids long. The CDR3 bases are TGCGCCAGCAGTGAGGAGGGATCGAACATTCAGTACTTC. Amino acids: CASSEEGSNIQYF.

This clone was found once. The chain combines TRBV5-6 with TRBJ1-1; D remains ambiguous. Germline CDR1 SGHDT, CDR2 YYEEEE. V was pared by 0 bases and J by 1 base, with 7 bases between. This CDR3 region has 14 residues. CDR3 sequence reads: CASSLVGQNTEAFF. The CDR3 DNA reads TGTGCCAGCAGCTTGGTTGGGCAGAACACTGAAGCTTTCTTT.

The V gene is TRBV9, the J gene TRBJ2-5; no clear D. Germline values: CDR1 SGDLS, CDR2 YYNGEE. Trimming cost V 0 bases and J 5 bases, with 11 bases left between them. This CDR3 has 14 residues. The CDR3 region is CASSVDRRWETQYF. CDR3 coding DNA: TGTGCCAGCAGCGTAGATAGGCGGTGGGAGACCCAGTACTTC.